The TCR beta chain under discussion was sequenced for a study of cytomegalovirus exposure and HLA in healthy donors. PCR employed 60 Vbeta and 13 Jbeta primers. Produced via immunoSEQ multiplex PCR; TCRdb's table is partial and in-frame only. The sample has roughly 80,000 clones. The CDR3 sequence is 15 residues long. From germline, CDR1 is KGHSH and CDR2 LQKENI. J gave up 0 bases and V 6 bases, and 3 bases lay outside the gene matches. The J gene is TRBJ2-7, the V gene TRBV18; 12 nucleotides agree with TRBD2. Source material: PBMCs. The TCR comes from a man aged 50 or older in good health and CMV-seropositive. The CDR3 spells CASSLAGGSSYEQYV. The CDR3 DNA reads TGTGCCAGCTCTCTAGCGGGGGGGAGCTCCTACGAGCAGTACGTC.